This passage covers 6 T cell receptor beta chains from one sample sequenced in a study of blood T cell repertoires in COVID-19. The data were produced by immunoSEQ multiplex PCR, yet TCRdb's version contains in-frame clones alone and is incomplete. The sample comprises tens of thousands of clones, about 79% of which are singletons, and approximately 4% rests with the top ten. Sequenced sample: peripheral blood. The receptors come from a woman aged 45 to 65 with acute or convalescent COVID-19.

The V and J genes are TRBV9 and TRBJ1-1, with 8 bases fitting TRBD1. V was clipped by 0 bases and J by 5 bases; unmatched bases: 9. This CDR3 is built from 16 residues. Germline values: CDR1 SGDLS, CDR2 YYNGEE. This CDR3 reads CASSVEGYRGRTEAFF. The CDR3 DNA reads TGTGCCAGCAGCGTAGAAGGATACAGGGGGAGGACTGAAGCTTTCTTT.

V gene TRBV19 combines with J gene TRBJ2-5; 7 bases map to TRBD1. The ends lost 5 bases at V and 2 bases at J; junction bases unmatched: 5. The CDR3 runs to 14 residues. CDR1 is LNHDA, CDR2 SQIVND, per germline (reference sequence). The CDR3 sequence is CASSPGTDQETQYF. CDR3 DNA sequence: TGTGCCAGTAGTCCGGGGACAGATCAAGAGACCCAGTACTTC.

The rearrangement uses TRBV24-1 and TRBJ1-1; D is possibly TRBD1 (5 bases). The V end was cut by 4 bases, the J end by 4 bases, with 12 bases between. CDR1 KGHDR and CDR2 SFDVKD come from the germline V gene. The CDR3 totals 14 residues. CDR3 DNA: TGTGCCACCAGTGACGCGACAGACGGCACTGAAGCTTTCTTT. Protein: CATSDATDGTEAFF.

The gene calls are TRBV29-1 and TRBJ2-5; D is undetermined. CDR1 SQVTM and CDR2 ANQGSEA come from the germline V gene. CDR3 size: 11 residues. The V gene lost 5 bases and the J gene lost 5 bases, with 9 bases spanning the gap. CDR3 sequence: CSVKAAETQYF. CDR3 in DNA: TGCAGCGTTAAGGCGGCCGAGACCCAGTACTTC.

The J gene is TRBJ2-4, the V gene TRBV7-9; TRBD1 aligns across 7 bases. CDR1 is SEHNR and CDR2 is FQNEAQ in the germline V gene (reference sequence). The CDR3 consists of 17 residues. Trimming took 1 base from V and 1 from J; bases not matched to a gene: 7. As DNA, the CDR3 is TGTGCCAGCAGCTTAGGGACCGGACAGGCTGCCAAAAACATTCAGTACTTC. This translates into CASSLGTGQAAKNIQYF.

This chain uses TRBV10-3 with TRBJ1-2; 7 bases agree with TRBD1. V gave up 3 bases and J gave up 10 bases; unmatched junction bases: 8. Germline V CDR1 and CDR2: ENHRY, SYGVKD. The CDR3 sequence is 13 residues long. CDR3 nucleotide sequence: TGTGCCATCAGTGACCGACAGGGTGTGGACTACACCTTC. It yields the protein CAISDRQGVDYTF.